This section outlines one T cell receptor (beta chain) sequence together with its context. Many counts were recorded for this clonotype. It has no known antigen specificity. Within one base of it there is no much larger clone, and no base qualities were kept. This entry comes from a study of molecular identifiers for immune sequencing clone quantification (dated by TCRdb to 2017 to 2018). About the study as a whole: For a replicate experiment, the RNA from either 20,000 or 100,000 naive CD8 T cells was divided into five aliquots, and four of those aliquots went on to sequencing. The study was a methods study using CD8 T cells to benchmark molecular-identifier clustering-based TCR repertoire sequencing (MIDCIRS) and TCR RNA copy counting. The full study reports these points: Without barcode sub-clustering, chimeric consensus sequences inflated TCR diversity; chimeras reached as high as 47%. In CMV-specific effector cells, clones with more than 20 RNA copies accounted for over 97% of molecules, whereas in naive cells such clones accounted for under 1%. Even against a background of 850,000 to 1,000,000 naive CD8 T cells, spiked-in Jurkat TCR RNA amounting to a single cell's worth was reported to be detectable. The sizes of highly expanded clones could end up underestimated when identical TCR molecules share a barcode. Naive libraries contained spiked-in Jurkat TCR RNA (more than 9 copies' worth), which is not part of the donor repertoire. Modeling estimated about three recovered TCR RNA copies per cell, compared with approximately 10 by digital PCR, which implies around 30% capture efficiency.

Libraries of naive CD8 T cells were built from approximately 20,000 to 980,000 sorted cells, with 10%, 30% or 50% of the purified RNA used. Naive CD8 T cells were FACS-sorted as CD8+CD4-CCR7+CD45RA+ on a BD FACSAria II into RLT Plus buffer. Detection sensitivity was tested by spiking Jurkat RNA equal to over 8 TCR copies' worth into samples containing roughly 17,000-1,100,000 naive CD8 T cells. Enrichment of CD8 T cells was performed with RosetteSep CD8+ T Cell Enrichment Cocktail and Ficoll-Paque, after which ACK red cell lysis was carried out. The protocol used for the library was PCR. The sequencing machine was an Illumina HiSeq 4000. Bulk TCR libraries were prepared as previously described, using TCR primers listed in Table S5. Purification of total RNA was performed with the Qiagen AllPrep DNA/RNA kit. Before analysis, reads from multiple sequencing runs of one library were combined. Concerning the study's data processing: Reads were retained only if their TCR constant sequence matched exactly, and those retained reads were trimmed to 150 nt and grouped according to their 12-nt molecular barcodes. Reads within each barcode group were sub-clustered using a 15% Levenshtein threshold, and quality-weighted consensus sequences were constructed for each RNA molecule. Non-functional sequences were filtered out, along with any lower-count sequence sitting one edit away from another sequence. Based on fitting two negative binomial distributions, any barcode sub-cluster with under 20% of the maximum read count was discarded. TCRdb redid the processing of the public reads, applying fastp at Q25 and MiXCR, and retained in-frame beta chains. Rows matching on CDR3 protein sequence are summarized as one entry with the most common DNA and genes. The V and J calls here are based on TCRdb, not the publication. The sample table lists about 640,000 distinct CDR3 sequences, less than 20% of them with a count of one. Roughly 0.9% of the sample goes to the ten largest clones.

From its cysteine to its phenylalanine, the CDR3 spans 14 amino acids. Here the CDR3 DNA is all that survives: 42 bases in frame from base 1. Looking up the germline V gene (reference sequence) yields CDR1 PRHDT and CDR2 FYEKMQ. V is reduced by 6 bases and J by 7 bases, leaving a spacing of 17 bases between them. The rearrangement combines TRBV13 with TRBJ2-3, with the D gene not clear enough to name. Sequenced sample: naive CD8+ T cells from blood, with Jurkat cell RNA spiked in. This specimen's cell subset or site label, per the study, means: FACS-sorted CD8+CD4-CCR7+CD45RA+ naive T cells. This TCR derives from a human donor in good health. Some libraries in this study had Jurkat cell RNA spiked in. The DNA sequence is TGTGCCAGCAGTTTACCATCCGACCATAATACGCAGTATTTT. This yields the protein CASSLPSDHNTQYF.